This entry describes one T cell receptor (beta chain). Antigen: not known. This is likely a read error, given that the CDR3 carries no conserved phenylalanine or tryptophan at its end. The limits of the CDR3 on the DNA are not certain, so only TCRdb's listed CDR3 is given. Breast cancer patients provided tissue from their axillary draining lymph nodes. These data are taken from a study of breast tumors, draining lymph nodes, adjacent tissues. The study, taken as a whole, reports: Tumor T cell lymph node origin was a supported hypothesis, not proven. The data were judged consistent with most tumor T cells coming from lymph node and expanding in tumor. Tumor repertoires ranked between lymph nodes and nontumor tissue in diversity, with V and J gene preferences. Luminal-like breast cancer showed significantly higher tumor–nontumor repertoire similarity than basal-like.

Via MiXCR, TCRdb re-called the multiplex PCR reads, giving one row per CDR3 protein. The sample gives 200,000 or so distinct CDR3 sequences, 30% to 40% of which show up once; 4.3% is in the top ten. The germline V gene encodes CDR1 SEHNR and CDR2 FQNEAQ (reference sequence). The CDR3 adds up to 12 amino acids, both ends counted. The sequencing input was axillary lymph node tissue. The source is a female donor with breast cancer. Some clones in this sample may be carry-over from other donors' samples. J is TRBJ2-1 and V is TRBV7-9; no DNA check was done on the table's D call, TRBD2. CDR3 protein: CASSFGRGEQTL.